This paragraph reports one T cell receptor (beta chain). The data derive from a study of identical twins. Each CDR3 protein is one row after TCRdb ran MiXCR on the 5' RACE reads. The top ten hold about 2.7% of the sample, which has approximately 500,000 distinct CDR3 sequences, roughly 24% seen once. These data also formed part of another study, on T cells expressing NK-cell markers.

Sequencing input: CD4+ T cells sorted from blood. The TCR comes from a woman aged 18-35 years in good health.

The CDR3 nucleotides read TGTGCCAGCGCCTGGCGGGAGGGGGGTGAGCAGTTCTTC. This codes for CASAWREGGEQFF. V gene TRBV6-1 combines with J gene TRBJ2-1; 9 nucleotides align to TRBD2. Germline CDR1 reads MNHNS; CDR2 reads SASEGT. V lost 8 bases to trimming and J lost 9 bases; unmatched junction nucleotides: 8. CDR3 length: 13 residues.